This passage covers 4 T cell receptor beta chains from one sample sequenced in a study of read filtering for tumor transcriptome and immune sequencing. This library used approximately 370 ng RNA and molecular barcoded adaptors spanning alpha/delta and beta/gamma chains. TCRdb re-called the reads with MiXCR, one entry per CDR3 protein. The sample contains about 6,000 distinct CDR3 sequences, 20% to 25% of which appear only once. Material for sequencing was a population of CD138-negative cells sorted from bone marrow. The receptors stem from a donor aged 40 or over with multiple myeloma.

This clonotype was counted at least ten times. The chain combines TRBV12-3 or TRBV12-4 with TRBJ2-7; D call uncertain. Deletions cut 6 bases from V and 2 bases from J, with 17 bases between. This CDR3 is built from 15 residues. The CDR3 bases are TGTGCCAGCAGCCACACTGGGCGGAAGGCCTACGAGCAGTACTTC. Translation: CASSHTGRKAYEQYF.

Of note for this clonotype: Being one base from a much bigger clone, this may be a read error. The chain joins TRBV19 to TRBJ1-5; the D is unclear. Trimming pared 3 bases from V and 10 bases from J, leaving 13 bases between. Germline CDR1 is LNHDA and CDR2 is SQIVND (reference sequence). This CDR3 comprises 13 residues. CDR3 amino acids: CASSMSRPDPQHF. The CDR3, as DNA: TGTGCCAGTAGTATGAGTCGCCCAGATCCCCAGCATTTT. Looking up the rest from reference TRBV19 and TRBJ1-5 gives the full variable domain: DGGITQSPKYLFRKEGQNVTLSCEQNLNHDAMYWYRQDPGQGLRLIYYSQIVNDFQKGDIAEGYSVSREKKESFPLTVTSAQKNPTAFYLCASSMSRPDPQHFGDGTRLSIL.

This clonotype was detected ten times or more. The chain links TRBV13 to TRBJ2-5; TRBD2 matches at 13 bases. This CDR3 contains 18 residues. The germline V gene has CDR1 PRHDT and CDR2 FYEKMQ (reference sequence). Trimming removed 0 bases from V and 2 bases from J; junction bases left unmatched: 6. CDR3 region: CASSLGGGLAGLQETQYF. CDR3 in DNA: TGTGCCAGCAGCTTAGGAGGGGGACTAGCGGGACTTCAAGAGACCCAGTACTTC.

Note on this clonotype: At one of its ends the junction is not consistent with the germline gene, which may arise from a read error. The CDR3 nucleotides are TGTGTCAGCAGATACAGCACAGGGGGTTGGAACACTGAAGCTCTCTTT. As protein: CVSRYSTGGWNTEALF. This chain uses TRBV2 with TRBJ1-1; 8 bases fit TRBD1. The CDR3 is 16 residues long. Germline V lookup: CDR1 SNHLY, CDR2 FYNNEI. Full variable domain (remainder filled in from reference TRBV2 and TRBJ1-1): EPEVTQTPSHQVTQMGQEVILRCVPISNHLYFYWYRQILGQKVEFLVSFYNNEISEKSEIFDDQFSVERPDGSNFTLKIRSTKLEDSAMYFCVSRYSTGGWNTEALFGQGTRLTVV.